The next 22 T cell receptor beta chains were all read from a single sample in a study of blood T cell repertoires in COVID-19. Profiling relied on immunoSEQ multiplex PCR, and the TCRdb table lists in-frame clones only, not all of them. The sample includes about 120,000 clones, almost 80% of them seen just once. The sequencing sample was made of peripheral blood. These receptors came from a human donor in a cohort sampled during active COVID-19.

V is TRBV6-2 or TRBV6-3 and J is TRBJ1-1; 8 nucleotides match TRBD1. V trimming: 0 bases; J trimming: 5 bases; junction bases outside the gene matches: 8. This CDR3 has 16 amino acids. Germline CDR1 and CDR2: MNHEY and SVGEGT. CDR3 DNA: TGTGCCAGCAGTTACTCCTTGGCAGGGGGCAAAACTGAAGCTTTCTTT. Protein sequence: CASSYSLAGGKTEAFF.

CDR3 in DNA: TGTGCCAGTAGTATAAGCGGGGCGTCCTACGAGCAGTACTTC. It is translated as CASSISGASYEQYF. V is TRBV19 and J is TRBJ2-7; 7 bases are shared with TRBD2. CDR1 LNHDA and CDR2 SQIVND come from the germline V gene (reference sequence). CDR3 length equals 14 residues. The J segment lost 1 base and the V segment lost 2 bases, leaving 2 bases of the junction unmatched.

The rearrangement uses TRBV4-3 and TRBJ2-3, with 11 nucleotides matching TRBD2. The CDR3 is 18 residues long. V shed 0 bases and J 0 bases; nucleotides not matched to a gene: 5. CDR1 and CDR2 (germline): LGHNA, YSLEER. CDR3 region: CASSQDAASGGSTDTQYF. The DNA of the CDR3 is TGCGCCAGCAGCCAAGATGCGGCTAGCGGGGGGAGCACAGATACGCAGTATTTT.

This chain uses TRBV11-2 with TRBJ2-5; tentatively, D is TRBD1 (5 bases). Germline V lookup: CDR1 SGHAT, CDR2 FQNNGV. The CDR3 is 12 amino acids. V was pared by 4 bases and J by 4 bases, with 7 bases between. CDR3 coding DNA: TGTGCCAGCAGCTCCCAGGGAGAGACCCAGTACTTC. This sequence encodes CASSSQGETQYF.

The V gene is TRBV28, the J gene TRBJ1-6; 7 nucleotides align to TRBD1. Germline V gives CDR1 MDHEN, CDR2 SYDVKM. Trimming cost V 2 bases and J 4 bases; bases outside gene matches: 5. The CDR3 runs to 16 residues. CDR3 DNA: TGTGCCAGCAGTTTACGGACAGGAGGGTATAATTCACCCCTCCACTTT. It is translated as CASSLRTGGYNSPLHF.

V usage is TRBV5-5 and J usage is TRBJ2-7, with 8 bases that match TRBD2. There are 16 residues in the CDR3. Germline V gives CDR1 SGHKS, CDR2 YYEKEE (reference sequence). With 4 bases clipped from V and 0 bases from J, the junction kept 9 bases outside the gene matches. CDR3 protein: CASSSSGGASSYEQYF. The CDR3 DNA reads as TGTGCCAGCAGCAGTTCGGGGGGGGCGAGCTCCTACGAGCAGTACTTC.

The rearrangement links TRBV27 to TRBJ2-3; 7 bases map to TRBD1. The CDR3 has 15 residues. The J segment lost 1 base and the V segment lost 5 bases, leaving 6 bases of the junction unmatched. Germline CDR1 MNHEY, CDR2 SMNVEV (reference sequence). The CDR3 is CASSPSGGRTDTQYF. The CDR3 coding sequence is TGTGCCAGCAGTCCCTCAGGGGGACGCACAGATACGCAGTATTTT.

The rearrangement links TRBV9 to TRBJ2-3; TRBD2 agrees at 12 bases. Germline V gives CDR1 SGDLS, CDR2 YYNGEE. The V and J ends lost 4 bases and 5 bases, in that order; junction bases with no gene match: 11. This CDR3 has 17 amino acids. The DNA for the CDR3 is TGTGCCAGCAGCCCTTATCCGACTAGCGGGGGCTTAGATACGCAGTATTTT. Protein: CASSPYPTSGGLDTQYF.

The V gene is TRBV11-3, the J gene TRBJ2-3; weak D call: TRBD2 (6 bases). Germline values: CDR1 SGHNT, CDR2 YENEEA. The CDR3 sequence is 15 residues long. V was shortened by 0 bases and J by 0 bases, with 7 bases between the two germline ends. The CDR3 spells CASSLDRGSTDTQYF. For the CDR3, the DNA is TGTGCCAGCAGCTTAGATCGGGGGAGCACAGATACGCAGTATTTT.

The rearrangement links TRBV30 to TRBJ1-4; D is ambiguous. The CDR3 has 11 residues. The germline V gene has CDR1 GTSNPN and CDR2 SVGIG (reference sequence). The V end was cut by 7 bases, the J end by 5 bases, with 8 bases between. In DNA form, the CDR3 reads TGTGCCTACAGAGAAAATGAAAAACTGTTTTTT. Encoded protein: CAYRENEKLFF.

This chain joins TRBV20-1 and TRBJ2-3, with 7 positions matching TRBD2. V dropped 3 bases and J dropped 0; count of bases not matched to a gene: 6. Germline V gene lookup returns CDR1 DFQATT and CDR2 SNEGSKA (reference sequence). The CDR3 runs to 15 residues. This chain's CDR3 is CSASMGGGSTDTQYF. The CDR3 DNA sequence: TGCAGTGCTAGTATGGGCGGGGGAAGCACAGATACGCAGTATTTT.

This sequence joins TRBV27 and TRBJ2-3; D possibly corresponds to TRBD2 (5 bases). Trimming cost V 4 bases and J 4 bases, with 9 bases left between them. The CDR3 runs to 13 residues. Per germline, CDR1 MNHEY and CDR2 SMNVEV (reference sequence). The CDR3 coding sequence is TGTGCCAGCAGTTCGCTAGCCTCAGATACGCAGTATTTT. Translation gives CASSSLASDTQYF.

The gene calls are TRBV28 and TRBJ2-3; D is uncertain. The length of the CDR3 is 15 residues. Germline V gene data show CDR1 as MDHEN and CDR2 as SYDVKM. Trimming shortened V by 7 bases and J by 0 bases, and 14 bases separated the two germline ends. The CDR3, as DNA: TGTGCCAGCAAAGCCTTAGACGGGAGCACAGATACGCAGTATTTT. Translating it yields CASKALDGSTDTQYF.

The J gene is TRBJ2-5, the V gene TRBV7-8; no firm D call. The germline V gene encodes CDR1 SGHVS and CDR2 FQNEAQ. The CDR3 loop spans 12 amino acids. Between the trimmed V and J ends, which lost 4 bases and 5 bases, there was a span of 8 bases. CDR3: CASSSPGETQYF. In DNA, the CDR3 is TGTGCCAGCAGCTCTCCCGGGGAGACCCAGTACTTC.

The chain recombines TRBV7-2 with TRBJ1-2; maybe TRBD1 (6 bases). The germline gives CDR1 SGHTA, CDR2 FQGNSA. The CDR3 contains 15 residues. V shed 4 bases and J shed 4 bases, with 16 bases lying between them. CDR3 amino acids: CASSSPGTPTYGYTF. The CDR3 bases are TGTGCCAGCAGCTCGCCCGGGACACCAACCTATGGCTACACCTTC.

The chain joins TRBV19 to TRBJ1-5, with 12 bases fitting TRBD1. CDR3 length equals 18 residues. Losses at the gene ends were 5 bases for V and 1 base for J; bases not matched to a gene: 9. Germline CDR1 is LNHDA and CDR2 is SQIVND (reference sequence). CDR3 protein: CASSYGTGGSGSNQPQHF. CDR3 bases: TGTGCCAGTAGTTATGGGACAGGGGGCTCTGGAAGCAATCAGCCCCAGCATTTT. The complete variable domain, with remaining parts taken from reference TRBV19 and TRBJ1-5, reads DGGITQSPKYLFRKEGQNVTLSCEQNLNHDAMYWYRQDPGQGLRLIYYSQIVNDFQKGDIAEGYSVSREKKESFPLTVTSAQKNPTAFYLCASSYGTGGSGSNQPQHFGDGTRLSIL.

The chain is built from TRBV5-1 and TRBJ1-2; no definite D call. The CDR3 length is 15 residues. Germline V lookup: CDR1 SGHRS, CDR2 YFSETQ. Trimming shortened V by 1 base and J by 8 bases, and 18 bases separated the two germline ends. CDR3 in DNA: TGCGCCAGCAGCTTGACCTTCCGGGGAGGGAGCGGCTACACCTTC. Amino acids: CASSLTFRGGSGYTF.

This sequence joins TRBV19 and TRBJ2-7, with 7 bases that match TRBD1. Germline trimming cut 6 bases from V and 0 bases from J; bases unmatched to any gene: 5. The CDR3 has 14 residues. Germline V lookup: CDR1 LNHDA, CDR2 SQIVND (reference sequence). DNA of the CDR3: TGTGCCAGTAGGGGACAGTTCACCTCCTACGAGCAGTACTTC. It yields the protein CASRGQFTSYEQYF.

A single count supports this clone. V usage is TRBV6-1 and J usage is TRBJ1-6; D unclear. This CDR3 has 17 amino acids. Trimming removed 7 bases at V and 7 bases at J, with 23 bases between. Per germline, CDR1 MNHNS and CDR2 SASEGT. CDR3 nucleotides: TGTGCCAGCACCGAAGCGGGAGTGGGTGGGGTAAATTCACCCCTCCACTTT. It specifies CASTEAGVGGVNSPLHF.

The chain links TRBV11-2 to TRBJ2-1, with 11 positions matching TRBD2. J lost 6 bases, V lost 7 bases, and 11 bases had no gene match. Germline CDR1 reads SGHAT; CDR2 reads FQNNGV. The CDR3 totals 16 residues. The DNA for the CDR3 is TGTGCCAGCAACGTTTTAGCGGGAGGGGGTCGCAATGAGCAGTTCTTC. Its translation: CASNVLAGGGRNEQFF. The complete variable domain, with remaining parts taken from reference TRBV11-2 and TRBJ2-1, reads EAGVAQSPRYKIIEKRQSVAFWCNPISGHATLYWYQQILGQGPKLLIQFQNNGVVDDSQLPKDRFSAERLKGVDSTLKIQPAKLEDSAVYLCASNVLAGGGRNEQFFGPGTRLTVL.

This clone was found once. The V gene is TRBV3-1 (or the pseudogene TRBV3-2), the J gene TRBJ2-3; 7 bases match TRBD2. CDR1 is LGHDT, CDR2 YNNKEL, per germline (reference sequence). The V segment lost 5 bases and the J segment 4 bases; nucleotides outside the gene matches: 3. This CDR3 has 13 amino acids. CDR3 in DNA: TGTGCCAGCAGCGGACGGGGGGCAGATACGCAGTATTTT. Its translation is CASSGRGADTQYF.

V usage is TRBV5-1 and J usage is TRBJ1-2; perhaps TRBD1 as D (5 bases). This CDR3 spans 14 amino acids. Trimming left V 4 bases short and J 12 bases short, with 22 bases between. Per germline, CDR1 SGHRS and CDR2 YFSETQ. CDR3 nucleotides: TGCGCCAGCAGCCTCGAGGGGACTGGCCTCGGGCACACCTTC. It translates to CASSLEGTGLGHTF.